This TCR beta chain was recorded in a study of blood T cell repertoires in COVID-19. Background on the study: COVID-19 samples from acute and convalescent phases originated in the United States, Italy and Spain. T cells, B-cell-depleted T cells, or PBMCs provided the cDNA or gDNA that served as material.

How the authors handled the data: From reference gene primer amplification, estimates of nucleated cell counts were derived. Only in-frame clones appear in the TCRdb table, and some are missing; sequencing was by immunoSEQ multiplex PCR. That table supplies the V and J calls and clone size; D and trimming were determined from the DNA. The table has about 220,000 clones, roughly 85% seen once; the top ten hold about 2.5%. Germline-derived CDR1 and CDR2 are LNHDA and SQIVND (reference sequence). The CDR3 has 14 residues. Trimming removed 6 bases at V and 6 bases at J, with 18 bases between. Patients of the Seattle cohort, enrolled during active infection, were followed longitudinally.

This TCR was sampled from a woman between 70 and 85 years old with COVID-19, enrolled during active disease. The gene calls are TRBV19 and TRBJ2-7, with D possibly TRBD1 on 6 matching bases. The sample comprised peripheral blood. DNA for the CDR3: TGTGCCAGTAGCTTCGACCTACAGGGTCCCGAGCAGTACTTC. Its translation is CASSFDLQGPEQYF.